Listed here are 19 T cell receptor beta chains from one sample, sequenced in a study of T-cell reconstitution after alpha-beta-depleted transplantation in children. For TCRbeta, the library was prepared with unique molecular identifiers. TCRdb re-called the PCR reads with MiXCR, one entry per CDR3 protein. The repertoire holds roughly 610,000 distinct CDR3 sequences, with 10% to 13% as singletons. The sequenced sample was PBMCs from the stem cell graft donor, obtained from the stem cell graft. The source of these receptors is a human donor who donated a stem cell graft to a child with acute myeloid leukemia.

This clonotype has a count of ten or more. The J gene is TRBJ2-3, the V gene TRBV29-1, with D maybe TRBD2 (5 bases). V lost 2 bases, J lost 2 bases, and 8 bases lay in between. Germline V gives CDR1 SQVTM, CDR2 ANQGSEA. There are 13 residues in the CDR3. CDR3 bases: TGCAGCGTTGAAAGCGGAATCACAGATACGCAGTATTTT. As protein: CSVESGITDTQYF.

The chain has TRBV7-2 and TRBJ2-7; 8 bases are shared with TRBD1. V trimming: 3 bases; J trimming: 2 bases; junction bases outside the gene matches: 3. The CDR3 is 14 amino acids. Germline V gene lookup returns CDR1 SGHTA and CDR2 FQGNSA. CDR3 in DNA: TGTGCCAGCAGCTTTCAGACAGGGGCCTACGAGCAGTACTTC. As protein: CASSFQTGAYEQYF.

There are a few counts of this clonotype. The chain joins TRBV28 to TRBJ1-2, with D possibly being TRBD1 (6 bases). CDR1 and CDR2 (germline): MDHEN, SYDVKM. Trimming removed 5 bases from V and 5 bases from J, with 15 bases in between. The CDR3 runs to 14 residues. The CDR3 nucleotides are TGTGCCAGCAGTACCCTCAGGGGTGGATATGGCTACACCTTC. It yields the protein CASSTLRGGYGYTF.

In this sample, this clonotype turned up many times. CDR3 DNA: TGTGCCTGTATTAGACCTCCGTGGGAGACCCAGTACTTC. It yields the protein CACIRPPWETQYF. The chain couples TRBV30 to TRBJ2-5, with D unresolved. Looked up from germline, CDR1 is GTSNPN and CDR2 is SVGIG (reference sequence). The V end was cut by 6 bases, the J end by 5 bases, with 16 bases between. This CDR3 region has 13 residues. The complete variable domain, with remaining parts taken from reference TRBV30 and TRBJ2-5, reads SQTIHQWPATLVQPVGSPLSLECTVEGTSNPNLYWYRQAAGRGLQLLFYSVGIGQISSEVPQNLSASRPQDRQFILSSKKLLLSDSGFYLCACIRPPWETQYFGPGTRLLVL.

A note on this clonotype: A read error is likely, as this CDR3 ends without the conserved phenylalanine or tryptophan. V usage is TRBV12-3 or TRBV12-4 and J usage is TRBJ2-1, with D perhaps matching TRBD1 (6 bases). The germline V and J ends were trimmed by 6 bases and 4 bases, with 10 bases remaining between them. This CDR3 is 13 amino acids long. CDR3 in DNA: TGTGCCAGCAGCTTAACAGGGTACAATGAGCAGTTCGTC. It specifies CASSLTGYNEQFV.

Many counts were recorded for this clonotype. This sequence joins TRBV20-1 and TRBJ2-7, with TRBD2 identical over 13 bases. CDR3 length: 15 amino acids. V shed 1 base, J shed 6 bases, and the junction held 6 bases outside the gene matches. Germline V CDR1 and CDR2: DFQATT, SNEGSKA (reference sequence). The chain's CDR3 is CSARVLRTSGSEQYF. CDR3 nucleotide sequence: TGCAGTGCTAGAGTCCTACGGACTAGCGGGAGCGAGCAGTACTTC.

V gene TRBV20-1 combines with J gene TRBJ1-5; TRBD1 agrees at 8 bases. In germline, CDR1 is DFQATT, CDR2 SNEGSKA (reference sequence). Unmatched junction bases numbered 3, after V lost 5 bases and J lost 0 bases. The CDR3 length is 14 residues. The CDR3 loop reads CSAWDRNSNQPQHF. The CDR3 DNA follows: TGCAGTGCTTGGGACAGGAATAGCAATCAGCCCCAGCATTTT.

The rearrangement joins TRBV20-1 to TRBJ1-4; 8 bases are shared with TRBD1. Germline lookup yields CDR1 DFQATT and CDR2 SNEGSKA (reference sequence). Unmatched junction bases numbered 7, after V lost 6 bases and J lost 10 bases. The CDR3 extends over 12 amino acids. CDR3 sequence reads: CSAPDRGVKLFF. The CDR3 DNA reads as TGCAGTGCCCCCGACAGGGGAGTAAAACTGTTTTTT.

This clonotype has a count of ten or more. The chain employs TRBV6-2 or TRBV6-3 and TRBJ2-7; D unclear. CDR3 length: 14 amino acids. Trimming left V 6 bases short and J 0 bases short, with 12 bases between. The germline V gene encodes CDR1 MNHEY and CDR2 SVGEGT. The CDR3 DNA is TGTGCCAGCAGCCAATACAGAAGCTCCTACGAGCAGTACTTC. This codes for CASSQYRSSYEQYF.

This clonotype was seen at least ten times. The rearrangement uses TRBV28 and TRBJ2-1, with 7 bases lining up with TRBD2. Per the germline V gene, CDR1 is MDHEN and CDR2 is SYDVKM. Trimming at V came to 5 bases and at J to 9 bases, leaving 4 bases not matched to a gene. The CDR3 spans 12 residues. The CDR3 sequence: CASSRLAGEQFF. The DNA for the CDR3 is TGTGCCAGCAGTCGACTAGCCGGTGAGCAGTTCTTC.

J is TRBJ2-1 and V is TRBV5-1; 11 nucleotides match TRBD2. Germline V gene data show CDR1 as SGHRS and CDR2 as YFSETQ. CDR3 length: 15 residues. J gave up 10 bases and V 1 base, and 7 bases lay outside the gene matches. CDR3 coding DNA: TGCGCCAGCAGCTTGTTAGCGGGAGGGCCTAGGGAGCAGTTCTTC. Its protein is CASSLLAGGPREQFF. Using reference TRBV5-1 and TRBJ2-1 for the parts outside the CDR3, the full variable domain is KAGVTQTPRYLIKTRGQQVTLSCSPISGHRSVSWYQQTPGQGLQFLFEYFSETQRNKGNFPGRFSGRQFSNSRSEMNVSTLELGDSALYLCASSLLAGGPREQFFGPGTRLTVL.

This clonotype was counted only a few times. This chain uses TRBV27 with TRBJ2-7, with 8 bases that match TRBD1. Germline CDR1 and CDR2: MNHEY and SMNVEV (reference sequence). J gave up 3 bases and V 4 bases, and 5 bases lay outside the gene matches. CDR3 length: 14 residues. The CDR3 here is CASSSSTGGYEQYF. The CDR3 DNA follows: TGTGCCAGCAGTTCTTCAACAGGGGGCTACGAGCAGTACTTC.

This chain connects TRBV15 to TRBJ2-7; D not certain. The CDR3 extends over 12 amino acids. Germline CDR1 LNHNV, CDR2 YYDKDF (reference sequence). Deletions cut 5 bases from V and 6 bases from J, with 11 bases between. CDR3 region: CATSSFYSEQYF. The CDR3 coding sequence is TGTGCCACCAGCTCCTTTTACTCCGAGCAGTACTTC.

The chain uses TRBV6-2 or TRBV6-3 and TRBJ2-7; D ambiguous. The CDR3 totals 12 residues. Germline CDR1 reads MNHEY; CDR2 reads SVGEGT. Between the trimmed V and J ends, which lost 6 bases and 2 bases, there was a span of 8 bases. The CDR3 DNA sequence: TGTGCCAGCAGAGACTGGGCCTACGAGCAGTACTTC. Protein product: CASRDWAYEQYF.

There are many counts of this clonotype. The J gene is TRBJ2-3, the V gene TRBV7-9; D unresolved. The length of the CDR3 is 14 residues. The germline V gene encodes CDR1 SEHNR and CDR2 FQNEAQ (reference sequence). Trimming took 1 base from V and 0 from J, leaving 5 bases between them. CDR3 bases: TGTGCCAGCAGCTTAGGCAGTAGCACAGATACGCAGTATTTT. This translates into CASSLGSSTDTQYF.

This clonotype was found many times. The chain links TRBV20-1 to TRBJ2-2; D is tentatively TRBD1 or TRBD2 (5 bases each). CDR1 and CDR2 from the germline V gene are DFQATT and SNEGSKA (reference sequence). CDR3 length: 16 residues. The V end lost 2 bases, the J end lost 4 bases, and 17 bases lay between the germline ends. In DNA form, the CDR3 reads TGCAGTGCTAGACCCTCGGGACGCTACATCACCGGGGAGCTGTTTTTT. It yields the protein CSARPSGRYITGELFF.

The table lists this clonotype with a few counts. This chain connects TRBV6-5 to TRBJ2-3; possibly TRBD2 for D (6 bases). The germline V gene has CDR1 MNHEY and CDR2 SVGAGI. CDR3 length: 14 amino acids. The V end lost 7 bases, the J end lost 2 bases, and 13 bases lay between the germline ends. In nucleotides, the CDR3 is TGTGCCAGCATTAGGGACTCCGCCACAGATACGCAGTATTTT. Translation gives CASIRDSATDTQYF.

This clonotype was found a few times. The chain has TRBV12-3 or TRBV12-4 and TRBJ1-2; no clear D. Trimming left V 6 bases short and J 3 bases short, with 11 bases between. The CDR3 is made up of 13 amino acids. CDR3 coding DNA: TGTGCCAGCAGCTCAGGATCGGACTATGGCTACACCTTC. It translates to CASSSGSDYGYTF.

This chain uses TRBV3-1 with TRBJ2-5, with D unresolved. The germline V and J ends were trimmed by 4 bases and 7 bases, with 7 bases remaining between them. Germline V gene lookup returns CDR1 LGHDT and CDR2 YNNKEL (reference sequence). The CDR3 loop spans 11 amino acids. This CDR3 is CASSLQMTQYF. In DNA, the CDR3 is TGTGCCAGCAGCCTCCAAATGACCCAGTACTTC.